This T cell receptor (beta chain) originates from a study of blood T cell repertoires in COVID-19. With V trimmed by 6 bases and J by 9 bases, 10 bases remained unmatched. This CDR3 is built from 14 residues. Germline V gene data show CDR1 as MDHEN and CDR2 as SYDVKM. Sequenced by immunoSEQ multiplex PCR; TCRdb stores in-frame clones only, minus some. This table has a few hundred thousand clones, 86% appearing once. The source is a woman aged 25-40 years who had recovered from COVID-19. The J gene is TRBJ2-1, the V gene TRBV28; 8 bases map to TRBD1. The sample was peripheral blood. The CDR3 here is CASSRDRFQGEQFF. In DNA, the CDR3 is TGTGCCAGCAGCCGGGACAGGTTTCAGGGTGAGCAGTTCTTC.